Below are 30 T cell receptor beta chains sequenced from a single sample in a study of blood T cell repertoires in COVID-19. Data came from immunoSEQ multiplex PCR; TCRdb stores just in-frame clones and leaves some out. The data hold roughly 160,000 clones, with under 90% observed a single time. Sample: PBMCs or T cells enriched from blood (not recorded which). These receptors were obtained from a middle-aged man who had recovered from COVID-19.

The V gene is TRBV30, the J gene TRBJ1-4; weak D call: TRBD1 (6 bases). Per the germline V gene, CDR1 is GTSNPN and CDR2 is SVGIG (reference sequence). V was cut by 0 bases and J by 5 bases, with 13 bases left in between. This CDR3 has 15 residues. DNA for the CDR3: TGTGCCTGGAGTGTACAAAGGGGGGGAAATGAAAAACTGTTTTTT. It is translated as CAWSVQRGGNEKLFF.

The J gene is TRBJ2-7, the V gene TRBV27, with 7 bases matching TRBD2. With 6 bases clipped from V and 2 bases from J, the junction kept 10 bases outside the gene matches. CDR1 MNHEY and CDR2 SMNVEV come from the germline V gene (reference sequence). The CDR3 length is 15 residues. CDR3 DNA: TGTGCCAGCAGCCCTCACGGGGGGACCCCCTACGAGCAGTACTTC. Its protein product is CASSPHGGTPYEQYF.

The rearrangement joins TRBV24-1 to TRBJ2-3; 9 bases agree with TRBD1. The J segment lost 1 base and the V segment lost 6 bases, leaving 4 bases of the junction unmatched. This CDR3 contains 15 residues. Germline loops: CDR1 KGHDR, CDR2 SFDVKD. Here the CDR3 DNA reads TGTGCCACCAGTTCTAGGACAGGGGGCACAGATACGCAGTATTTT. Translated: CATSSRTGGTDTQYF.

The J gene is TRBJ1-2, the V gene TRBV20-1; D is perhaps TRBD1 (5 bases). The CDR3 runs to 13 residues. Trimming removed 3 bases from V and 5 bases from J, with 13 bases in between. Per the germline V gene, CDR1 is DFQATT and CDR2 is SNEGSKA (reference sequence). The CDR3 DNA reads TGCAGTGCTAGTATGGGCAGGACATATGGCTACACCTTC. Translating gives CSASMGRTYGYTF.

The chain carries TRBV4-1 and TRBJ1-2; possibly TRBD1 for D (5 bases). Germline V gene sequence: CDR1 MGHRA, CDR2 YSYEKL. This CDR3 is built from 17 residues. The germline V and J ends were trimmed by 0 bases and 4 bases, with 18 bases remaining between them. The CDR3 here is CASSQDPSPWQGYGYTF. In DNA form, the CDR3 reads TGCGCCAGCAGCCAAGACCCCTCTCCCTGGCAGGGCTATGGCTACACCTTC.

This chain joins TRBV7-9 and TRBJ1-2; no clear D gene. Trimming removed 0 bases at V and 0 bases at J, with 8 bases between. This CDR3 has 15 amino acids. From germline, CDR1 is SEHNR and CDR2 FQNEAQ (reference sequence). The DNA for the CDR3 is TGTGCCAGCAGCTTAGCCGTTGGCTCTAACTATGGCTACACCTTC. Amino acids: CASSLAVGSNYGYTF.

This clone was seen only a few times. The chain has TRBV3-1 (or the pseudogene TRBV3-2) and TRBJ1-5, with no clear D. The CDR3 spans 15 residues. Trimming pared 0 bases from V and 7 bases from J, leaving 13 bases between. Germline assignment: CDR1 LGHDT and CDR2 YNNKEL (reference sequence). CDR3 protein: CASSQEGMSGQPQHF. CDR3 bases: TGTGCCAGCAGCCAAGAAGGGATGAGCGGCCAGCCCCAGCATTTT.

The V gene is TRBV5-1, the J gene TRBJ1-4; 10 nucleotides match TRBD1. The CDR3 is 15 residues long. Germline trimming cut 5 bases from V and 3 bases from J; bases unmatched to any gene: 4. Germline assignment: CDR1 SGHRS and CDR2 YFSETQ. The CDR3 loop reads CASSGTGVANEKLFF. The DNA for the CDR3 is TGCGCCAGCAGTGGGACAGGGGTCGCTAATGAAAAACTGTTTTTT.

The J gene is TRBJ2-7, the V gene TRBV11-2, with 7 positions matching TRBD2. After removal of 4 bases from V and 7 bases from J, the junction contained 16 bases not matched to a gene. CDR3 size: 16 residues. Germline V gene data show CDR1 as SGHAT and CDR2 as FQNNGV. In nucleotides, the CDR3 is TGTGCCAGCAGCTCGGGACCTAAACTAGCGAACTGGGAGCAGTACTTC. It encodes CASSSGPKLANWEQYF. The full variable domain, rest sourced from reference TRBV11-2 and TRBJ2-7, is EAGVAQSPRYKIIEKRQSVAFWCNPISGHATLYWYQQILGQGPKLLIQFQNNGVVDDSQLPKDRFSAERLKGVDSTLKIQPAKLEDSAVYLCASSSGPKLANWEQYFGPGTRLTVT.

The V call is TRBV12-3 or TRBV12-4, the J call TRBJ2-7, with a weak D call TRBD2 (5 bases). This CDR3 spans 13 amino acids. Trimming shortened V by 10 bases and J by 4 bases, and 17 bases separated the two germline ends. CDR3 coding DNA: TGTGCCACCCGCGACGGATCGGGATACGAGCAGTACTTC. It encodes CATRDGSGYEQYF.

This chain joins TRBV4-1 and TRBJ2-1; 8 bases are shared with TRBD1. There are 15 residues in the CDR3. The ends lost 4 bases at V and 6 bases at J; junction bases unmatched: 8. Germline loops: CDR1 MGHRA, CDR2 YSYEKL. The CDR3: CASSRGQVGINEQFF. The CDR3 DNA sequence: TGCGCCAGCAGCCGGGGACAGGTAGGGATCAATGAGCAGTTCTTC.

This sequence joins TRBV7-9 and TRBJ2-3, with D perhaps TRBD1 (5 bases). V shed 10 bases and J shed 3 bases, with 8 bases lying between them. This CDR3 is 11 amino acids long. Germline loops: CDR1 SEHNR, CDR2 FQNEAQ (reference sequence). CDR3 in DNA: TGTGCCACCCAGGGTACAGATACGCAGTATTTT. This gives the protein CATQGTDTQYF. Based on the CDR3 plus reference TRBV7-9 and TRBJ2-3, the full variable domain is DTGVSQNPRHKITKRGQNVTFRCDPISEHNRLYWYRQTLGQGPEFLTYFQNEAQLEKSRLLSDRFSAERPKGSFSTLEIQRTEQGDSAMYLCATQGTDTQYFGPGTRLTVL.

This chain joins TRBV5-1 and TRBJ2-3, with 11 bases fitting TRBD1. The CDR3 length is 15 residues. J gave up 8 bases and V 3 bases, and 8 bases lay outside the gene matches. Germline V gene lookup returns CDR1 SGHRS and CDR2 YFSETQ. The CDR3 spells CASSSGQGEGVTQYF. As DNA, the CDR3 is TGCGCCAGCAGCTCGGGACAGGGGGAAGGAGTTACGCAGTATTTT.

This clone has just a few counts. The chain carries TRBV2 and TRBJ1-2, with 7 bases lining up with TRBD1. The CDR3 totals 14 residues. J gave up 0 bases and V 7 bases, and 5 bases lay outside the gene matches. Per germline, CDR1 SNHLY and CDR2 FYNNEI. In DNA, the CDR3 is TGTGCCAGCATTCGGGACAGTCCTAACTATGGCTACACCTTC. Translation: CASIRDSPNYGYTF.

The chain links TRBV28 to TRBJ2-3; 8 bases are shared with TRBD2. CDR3 length: 15 amino acids. Germline CDR1 reads MDHEN; CDR2 reads SYDVKM. After removal of 3 bases from V and 0 bases from J, the junction contained 2 bases not matched to a gene. The CDR3 nucleotides are TGTGCCAGCAGTTTGCAGCGGGGGAGCACAGATACGCAGTATTTT. Translated, it gives CASSLQRGSTDTQYF.

This clone has only a few counts. The CDR3 is CASSPFGANLYF. In DNA, the CDR3 is TGTGCCAGCAGCCCATTTGGGGCCAACCTGTACTTC. This chain joins TRBV14 and TRBJ2-7; weak D call: TRBD1 (5 bases). The CDR3 sequence is 12 residues long. Trimming pared 4 bases from V and 12 bases from J, leaving 16 bases between. CDR1 is SGHDN and CDR2 is FVKESK in the germline V gene.

The chain couples TRBV28 to TRBJ2-7, with TRBD1 as a possible D gene (6 bases). The CDR3 is made up of 14 amino acids. V dropped 6 bases and J dropped 4 bases, with 16 bases sitting between them. Germline-derived CDR1 and CDR2 are MDHEN and SYDVKM. CDR3: CASRLTGPPYEQYF. CDR3 in DNA: TGTGCCAGCAGACTGACAGGCCCCCCGTACGAGCAGTACTTC.

The chain joins TRBV9 to TRBJ2-5, with a possible D match to TRBD2 (5 bases). This CDR3 has 16 amino acids. The germline gives CDR1 SGDLS, CDR2 YYNGEE. V was trimmed by 0 bases and J by 0 bases, leaving 12 bases between them. Here the CDR3 reads CASSVGILAHQETQYF. CDR3 nucleotide sequence: TGTGCCAGCAGCGTAGGCATCCTAGCCCACCAAGAGACCCAGTACTTC.

The chain has TRBV25-1 and TRBJ1-4; 8 nucleotides match TRBD1. The CDR3 sequence is 15 residues long. The V gene's germline CDR1 is MGHDK and CDR2 SYGVNS. The junction had 7 bases not matched to a gene; V was cut back by 6 bases and J by 4 bases. CDR3 bases: TGTGCCAGCAGCCCAGGGGGCAATGTTAATGAAAAACTGTTTTTT. This encodes CASSPGGNVNEKLFF. Drawing the rest from reference TRBV25-1 and TRBJ1-4, the complete variable domain is EADIYQTPRYLVIGTGKKITLECSQTMGHDKMYWYQQDPGMELHLIHYSYGVNSTEKGDLSSESTVSRIRTEHFPLTLESARPSHTSQYLCASSPGGNVNEKLFFGSGTQLSVL.

The chain uses TRBV28 and TRBJ1-1, with D possibly TRBD1 on 5 matching bases. V lost 8 bases, J lost 2 bases, and 18 bases lay in between. From germline, CDR1 is MDHEN and CDR2 SYDVKM. This CDR3 has 15 amino acids. CDR3 sequence (DNA): TGTGCCAGCGCATATCAGGGAGGGCATAACACTGAAGCTTTCTTT. Translating gives CASAYQGGHNTEAFF.

The V gene is TRBV10-3, the J gene TRBJ1-5; D perhaps matches TRBD1 (6 bases). The CDR3 has 13 amino acids. V shed 6 bases and J shed 6 bases, with 12 bases lying between them. Per germline, CDR1 ENHRY and CDR2 SYGVKD. The CDR3, as DNA: TGTGCCATCAGGGAGGGGGAGGGTCAGCCCCAGCATTTT. Its translation is CAIREGEGQPQHF.

The chain carries TRBV11-2 and TRBJ1-2; 7 nucleotides agree with TRBD1. Trimming at V came to 5 bases and at J to 8 bases, leaving 8 bases not matched to a gene. Germline V CDR1 and CDR2: SGHAT, FQNNGV. The CDR3 runs to 13 residues. The CDR3 sequence: CASSTGVLGGYTF. CDR3 DNA: TGTGCCAGCAGCACAGGGGTTTTAGGCGGCTACACCTTC.

The chain employs TRBV7-9 and TRBJ2-1; unclear D gene. The ends were cut back, 0 bases at V and 2 bases at J, with 14 bases in the middle. Per germline, CDR1 SEHNR and CDR2 FQNEAQ (reference sequence). The CDR3 is 17 residues long. CDR3 in amino acids: CASSLAKTTGTYNEQFF. The CDR3 region has the DNA TGTGCCAGCAGCTTAGCTAAGACGACGGGTACCTACAATGAGCAGTTCTTC.

This clone appeared a few times. J is TRBJ2-1 and V is TRBV25-1, with 9 bases aligning to TRBD1. Germline V gene lookup returns CDR1 MGHDK and CDR2 SYGVNS. The length of the CDR3 is 15 residues. Germline trimming cut 7 bases from V and 7 bases from J; bases unmatched to any gene: 11. DNA for the CDR3: TGTGCCAGCACGCCCGGGACAGGGAGGGGGAATGAGCAGTTCTTC. This encodes CASTPGTGRGNEQFF.

The chain combines TRBV12-3 or TRBV12-4 with TRBJ1-2, with 8 bases aligning to TRBD1. The CDR3 is 13 residues long. V trimming: 6 bases; J trimming: 8 bases; junction bases outside the gene matches: 8. The CDR3 protein is CASRSTGVGGYTF. DNA of the CDR3: TGTGCCAGCAGGTCGACAGGGGTGGGAGGCTACACCTTC.

The chain couples TRBV2 to TRBJ1-2; TRBD1 agrees at 9 bases. With 7 bases clipped from V and 6 bases from J, the junction kept 6 bases outside the gene matches. This CDR3 spans 13 amino acids. Germline CDR1 SNHLY, CDR2 FYNNEI. For the CDR3, the DNA is TGTGCCAGCAACCTGGACAGGGGAGATGGCTACACCTTC. Its protein product is CASNLDRGDGYTF. Drawing the rest from reference TRBV2 and TRBJ1-2, the complete variable domain is EPEVTQTPSHQVTQMGQEVILRCVPISNHLYFYWYRQILGQKVEFLVSFYNNEISEKSEIFDDQFSVERPDGSNFTLKIRSTKLEDSAMYFCASNLDRGDGYTFGSGTRLTVV.

The V and J genes are TRBV6-4 and TRBJ2-2; 8 nucleotides align to TRBD2. The V and J ends lost 3 bases and 4 bases, in that order; junction bases with no gene match: 1. The CDR3 is made up of 14 amino acids. Germline CDR1 reads MRHNA; CDR2 reads SNTAGT. CDR3 sequence reads: CASSEGTSTGELFF. The CDR3 DNA sequence: TGTGCCAGCAGTGAGGGGACTAGCACCGGGGAGCTGTTTTTT.

The chain is built from TRBV19 and TRBJ2-7; possibly TRBD2 for D (5 bases). Germline V gene sequence: CDR1 LNHDA, CDR2 SQIVND (reference sequence). The V end was cut by 3 bases, the J end by 5 bases, with 11 bases between. The length of the CDR3 is 13 residues. The chain's CDR3 is CASSMTGKDEQYF. The CDR3 DNA reads as TGTGCCAGTAGTATGACGGGGAAGGACGAGCAGTACTTC.

The CDR3 nucleotides read TGTGCCAGCATTCCGGGACAGGTCCTAGCCTATGGCTACACCTTC. Translating gives CASIPGQVLAYGYTF. The genes are TRBV28 and TRBJ1-2; 8 bases map to TRBD1. CDR1 and CDR2 (germline): MDHEN, SYDVKM. This CDR3 is 15 amino acids long. Trimming took 7 bases from V and 4 from J; bases not matched to a gene: 11.

The chain joins TRBV9 to TRBJ2-1; TRBD2 agrees at 15 bases. CDR1 and CDR2 from the germline V gene are SGDLS and YYNGEE. The CDR3 length is 17 residues. V gave up 2 bases and J gave up 5 bases; unmatched junction bases: 5. The CDR3 loop is CASSVSGLAGGNNEQFF. CDR3 sequence (DNA): TGTGCCAGCAGCGTTTCCGGACTAGCGGGGGGGAACAATGAGCAGTTCTTC. The variable domain in full, with the rest retrieved from reference TRBV9 and TRBJ2-1, is DSGVTQTPKHLITATGQRVTLRCSPRSGDLSVYWYQQSLDQGLQFLIQYYNGEERAKGNILERFSAQQFPDLHSELNLSSLELGDSALYFCASSVSGLAGGNNEQFFGPGTRLTVL.